The clone carrying this TCR beta chain was observed a handful of times. The antigen remains undetermined. Unique molecular identifiers were present in the TCR beta cDNA libraries. MiXCR, applied by TCRdb to the PCR reads, yields one record per CDR3 protein. This sample yields hundreds of thousands of distinct CDR3 sequences, of which around 27% are seen a single time; approximately 0.55% belongs to the top ten. This record belongs to a study of post-analysis software for immune sequencing data. Study-wide results and limits: The study found TRBV5-6, TRBV5-1 and TRBV20-1 among about 5 TRBV segments more frequent in patients than controls.

The CDR3 extends over 15 amino acids. The V gene's germline CDR1 is SGHRS and CDR2 YFSETQ. Germline trimming cut 4 bases from V and 6 bases from J; bases unmatched to any gene: 7. Sequencing input: blood. The chain is built from TRBV5-1 and TRBJ1-4; TRBD1 agrees at 9 bases. The receptor was derived from a girl between 10 and 17 years old with multiple sclerosis. The CDR3 protein is CASSPDGDRDEKLFF. The CDR3 bases are TGCGCCAGCAGCCCAGATGGGGACAGGGATGAAAAACTGTTTTTT. Variable domain in full (rest from reference TRBV5-1 and TRBJ1-4): KAGVTQTPRYLIKTRGQQVTLSCSPISGHRSVSWYQQTPGQGLQFLFEYFSETQRNKGNFPGRFSGRQFSNSRSEMNVSTLELGDSALYLCASSPDGDRDEKLFFGSGTQLSVL.